This T cell receptor (beta chain) was observed in a study of blood T cell repertoires in COVID-19. The protocol was immunoSEQ multiplex PCR, while the TCRdb copy is restricted to in-frame clones and leaves out a portion. The sample has around 100,000 clones; around four fifths are singletons. The CDR3 runs to 15 residues. V lost 1 base and J lost 9, with 16 bases in between. CDR1 LGHDT and CDR2 YNNKEL come from the germline V gene (reference sequence). The specimen was peripheral blood. The receptor's source is a human donor in a cohort sampled during active COVID-19. J is TRBJ1-3 and V is TRBV3-1 (or the pseudogene TRBV3-2), with D possibly TRBD1 on 6 matching bases. The CDR3 sequence: CASSQALGQGSTIYF. The CDR3 DNA sequence: TGTGCCAGCAGCCAAGCTTTGGGTCAGGGGTCCACCATATATTTT.